These T cell receptor beta chains were read from a single sample in a study of blood T cells in healthy people across ages. TCRdb itself ran the 5' RACE reads through MiXCR, one entry per CDR3 protein. The data contain roughly 1,100,000 distinct CDR3 sequences, approximately 26% of them singletons. These data are also associated with another study on T cells of mothers and their children.

Material: blood. Source of these receptors: a girl aged 2 to 10 in good health. Both conserved end residues are part of each CDR3. The D gene is left open where the match is weak. Rows may omit the clone size; those that give it use once, few, many or a size class.

len	j_gene	v_gene	d_gene	abundance	CDR3nt	CDR3aa
14	TRBJ2-7	TRBV19	TRBD1	few	TGTGCCAGTAGTATCCGGGACAGGGGGCACGAGCAGTACTTC	CASSIRDRGHEQYF
16	TRBJ2-1	TRBV27	TRBD2	.	TGTGCCAGCAGTTTGGGAGGGGCTTGGCCCTACAATGAGCAGTTCTTC	CASSLGGAWPYNEQFF
14	TRBJ2-3	TRBV11-2	TRBD1	few	TGTGCCAGCAGCTTAAGTAGGGGGCAGGATACGCAGTATTTT	CASSLSRGQDTQYF
14	TRBJ2-1	TRBV12-3/TRBV12-4	.	.	TGTGCCAGCACCGTTGAGGGATGGTGGCATGAGCAGTTCTTC	CASTVEGWWHEQFF
18	TRBJ2-1	TRBV20-1	.	.	TGCAGTGCTAGAGCTAGGAATCGCCCACTAGAATCCTACAATGAGCAGTTCTTC	CSARARNRPLESYNEQFF
15	TRBJ2-7	TRBV20-1	.	once	TGCAGTGCTAGAGATATCAGCGGCCCAACCTACGAGCAGTACTTC	CSARDISGPTYEQYF
14	TRBJ2-5	TRBV25-1	TRBD1	.	TGTGCCAGCAGTGAAGACAGGGTGGGCGAGACCCAGTACTTC	CASSEDRVGETQYF
13	TRBJ2-3	TRBV20-1	.	.	TGCAGTGCTAGAGATATCCTCACAGATACGCAGTATTTT	CSARDILTDTQYF
16	TRBJ2-1	TRBV14	.	.	TGTGCCAGCAGCTCGGACATTAGAGGCTCCTACAATGAGCAGTTCTTC	CASSSDIRGSYNEQFF
14	TRBJ1-4	TRBV7-2	TRBD1	.	TGTGCCAGCAGCTCGGACAGGGAGAATGAAAAACTGTTTTTT	CASSSDRENEKLFF
14	TRBJ2-1	TRBV4-2	.	many	TGTGCCAGCAGCCAAGGAATAGGGCGCTATGAGCAGTTCTTC	CASSQGIGRYEQFF
12	TRBJ2-5	TRBV12-3/TRBV12-4	.	few	TGTGCCAGCAGTTTGCATGGAGAGACCCAGTACTTC	CASSLHGETQYF
15	TRBJ2-6	TRBV20-1	.	.	TGCAGTGCTGGGGAATTGTTCTCTGGGGCCAACGTCCTGACTTTC	CSAGELFSGANVLTF
17	TRBJ2-3	TRBV2	TRBD2	few	TGTGCCAGCAGTGAAGCGGTAGCGGGGGGCCTCACAGATACGCAGTATTTT	CASSEAVAGGLTDTQYF
14	TRBJ2-5	TRBV5-1	.	.	TGCGCCAGCAGCACCGGTCGACCTGGGGAGACCCAGTACTTC	CASSTGRPGETQYF
15	TRBJ2-1	TRBV9	TRBD2	few	TGTGCCAGCAGCCGAATGACTAGCGAGTACAATGAGCAGTTCTTC	CASSRMTSEYNEQFF
15	TRBJ2-4	TRBV7-9	TRBD2	few	TGTGCCAGCAGCTCTCATACTAGCGGAGGAAACATTCAGTACTTC	CASSSHTSGGNIQYF
14	TRBJ2-7	TRBV10-3	.	.	TGTGCCATCAGCACCGGGAAGGACTCCTACGAGCAGTACTTC	CAISTGKDSYEQYF
17	TRBJ2-1	TRBV24-1	TRBD2	few	TGTGCCACCAGTGACCCCCTGCCCGGACTAGACGGCAATGAGCAGTTCTTC	CATSDPLPGLDGNEQFF
13	TRBJ1-1	TRBV29-1	TRBD1	few	TGCAGCGTTGGACAGGGCCGGCACACTGAAGCTTTCTTT	CSVGQGRHTEAFF
17	TRBJ2-3	TRBV7-6	.	few	TGTGCCAGCAGCTTAGGGTTGGGAGCAGCTTCCTCAGGGGTGCAGTATTTT	CASSLGLGAASSGVQYF
15	TRBJ2-7	TRBV9	.	once	TGTGCCAGCAGCGTAGATACCGGGACCTCCTACGAGCAGTACTTC	CASSVDTGTSYEQYF
16	TRBJ2-3	TRBV12-3/TRBV12-4	.	.	TGTGCCAGCGGTGATGGGGGCTCCTTGGCCCCAGATACGCAGTATTTT	CASGDGGSLAPDTQYF
14	TRBJ1-5	TRBV10-3	.	few	TGTGCCATCAGTGAGGGACAGAAGGATCAGCCCCAGCATTTT	CAISEGQKDQPQHF
19	TRBJ2-2	TRBV27	TRBD2	.	TGTGCCAGCAGTCCCATCCCTAGCGGGAGACCCCCGAACACCGGGGAGCTGTTTTTT	CASSPIPSGRPPNTGELFF
16	TRBJ1-2	TRBV7-9	.	.	TGTGCCAGCAGCTTCCTACCCGGAGCAGTCGACTATGGCTACACCTTC	CASSFLPGAVDYGYTF
14	TRBJ2-1	TRBV29-1	TRBD2	.	TGCAGCGTTGAAGGGCTAGCGGGAAACAATGAGCAGTTCTTC	CSVEGLAGNNEQFF
16	TRBJ2-5	TRBV29-1	TRBD1	many	TGCAGCGTTGAAGGGGACAGCGGAAGGTACCAAGAGACCCAGTACTTC	CSVEGDSGRYQETQYF
16	TRBJ1-6	TRBV18	.	.	TGTGCCAGCTCACCAGTTCCGCCCAGCGTTGGCTCACCCCTCCACTTT	CASSPVPPSVGSPLHF
15	TRBJ2-1	TRBV7-9	.	.	TGTGCCAGCAGCTCAGCGCTACGGATTGTAAATGAGCAGTTCTTC	CASSSALRIVNEQFF
15	TRBJ1-5	TRBV10-3	TRBD1	few	TGTGCCATCAGTGAGTCCGACAGGGAGGGTCAGCCCCAGCATTTT	CAISESDREGQPQHF
12	TRBJ1-1	TRBV19	.	few	TGTGCCAGTAGTATAGCGGGCACTGAAGCTTTCTTT	CASSIAGTEAFF
15	TRBJ1-2	TRBV13	.	few	TGTGCCAGCAGCTTAGCACAGGAGGAAGGCTATGGCTACACCTTC	CASSLAQEEGYGYTF
14	TRBJ1-1	TRBV2	.	few	TGTGCCAGCAGTGACACGTGGCAGGGCAGAGGGGCTTTCTTT	CASSDTWQGRGAFF
15	TRBJ2-3	TRBV18	.	few	TGTGCCAGCTCACGGGGGCTTCGAAGCACAGATACGCAGTATTTT	CASSRGLRSTDTQYF
13	TRBJ1-5	TRBV10-3	.	.	TGTGCCATCAGGCGGGAGGGCAATCAGCCCCAGCATTTT	CAIRREGNQPQHF
14	TRBJ2-5	TRBV29-1	TRBD2	.	TGCAGCGTGGGGAGGGGCTGGGGCCAAGAGACCCAGTACTTC	CSVGRGWGQETQYF
15	TRBJ2-3	TRBV2	TRBD2	.	TGTGCCAGCAAGGAAATAGCGGGAGGAATGGATACGCAGTATTTT	CASKEIAGGMDTQYF
12	TRBJ2-5	TRBV14	.	.	TGTGCCGGCAGCCATCTCGTAGAGACCCAGTACTTC	CAGSHLVETQYF
14	TRBJ1-1	TRBV7-6	.	.	TGTGCCAGCAGCCGGACGGTTCAGGGAACTGAAGCTTTCTTT	CASSRTVQGTEAFF
15	TRBJ2-7	TRBV6-1	TRBD1	.	TGTGCCAGCAGGAACCGGGACAGGGATAACTACGAGCAGTACTTC	CASRNRDRDNYEQYF
18	TRBJ1-4	TRBV7-8	.	.	TGTGCCAGCAGCTTAGTCTCGGGGGCGCCGCGTCTTAATGAAAAACTGTTTTTT	CASSLVSGAPRLNEKLFF
13	TRBJ2-7	TRBV20-1	TRBD1	few	TGCAGTGCTAGGGACAGGCCCTGGAACGAGCAGTACTTC	CSARDRPWNEQYF
15	TRBJ2-7	TRBV24-1	TRBD1	many	TGTGCCACCAGTGACCACCGCCTGACAGGGAACGAGCAGTACTTC	CATSDHRLTGNEQYF
12	TRBJ1-5	TRBV24-1	.	.	TGTGCCACCAGTGATGGACCTGGGGGGAAGCATTTT	CATSDGPGGKHF
14	TRBJ2-6	TRBV6-2/TRBV6-3	.	.	TGTGCCAGCAGTTACACCCCCGGGGCCAACGTCCTGACTTTC	CASSYTPGANVLTF
16	TRBJ2-1	TRBV9	TRBD2	.	TGTGCCAGCAGCGTAGTGGCTAGCGGGGGGTTAAATGAGCAGTTCTTC	CASSVVASGGLNEQFF
14	TRBJ2-5	TRBV6-6	.	.	TGTGCCAGCAGTTACGCAGGGTACCAAGAGACCCAGTACTTC	CASSYAGYQETQYF
16	TRBJ2-7	TRBV11-2	TRBD2	few	TGTGCCATCAACCTTTTAGGAGCGGGAGTAATCGACGAGCAGTACTTC	CAINLLGAGVIDEQYF
13	TRBJ2-3	TRBV18	.	few	TGTGCCACACAACGCGATGTGGCAGATACGCAGTATTTT	CATQRDVADTQYF
14	TRBJ2-1	TRBV7-2	.	few	TGTGCCAGCAGCTCGCCAGGGGGGAACAATGAGCAGTTCTTC	CASSSPGGNNEQFF
12	TRBJ2-1	TRBV5-1	.	few	TGCGCCAGCAGCGCCGGTATAGATGAGCAGTTCTTC	CASSAGIDEQFF
15	TRBJ2-4	TRBV6-5	TRBD2	.	TGTGCCAGCAGTCCCATAGCGGGAGGGCCGTACATTCAGTACTTC	CASSPIAGGPYIQYF
12	TRBJ2-7	TRBV20-1	.	.	TGCAGTGCTAGTGTCATTACCTACGAGCAGTACTTC	CSASVITYEQYF